The TCR beta chain under discussion was sequenced for a study of T cells in Graves' hyperthyroidism and ophthalmopathy (dated by TCRdb to the late 2010s). About the study as a whole: Peripheral blood was sampled at the time of initial diagnosis, prior to any treatment. After sampling, hyperthyroidism patients received methimazole starting at 30 mg daily, and ophthalmopathy patients received high-dose intravenous methylprednisolone. Whether ophthalmopathy could be predicted prospectively was tested in an independent validation cohort made up of roughly 19 hyperthyroidism patients plus 17 patients who later progressed to ophthalmopathy. The roughly 90 discovery patients were divided at random into training and test sets in a 7:3 ratio. To identify distinguishing TCR V-J signatures, a discovery cohort of about a hundred patients was used, comprising 40 to 45 with Graves' ophthalmopathy and 55 to 65 with stable Graves' hyperthyroidism. TCR Vbeta CDR3 sequencing of approximately 140 peripheral blood samples (roughly 41 ophthalmopathy, 75 hyperthyroidism and some 17 progressor patients) is reported in the paper. The study also compared thyroid tissue and blood T-cell repertoires from a handful of Graves' hyperthyroidism patients. The paper as a whole reports these results and caveats: In validation, the model predicted progression to ophthalmopathy a median of around 6.5 months before onset, with approximately 68% sensitivity and roughly 73% specificity. Sample size was not statistically predetermined, and blinding of investigators to group allocation was not performed. A model built on a 13 V-J signature distinguished ophthalmopathy from stable hyperthyroidism, reaching 87.88% sensitivity and around 81% specificity in cross-validation and 80%/75% in testing. Most expanded thyroid clonotypes (frequency above 0.001) were also detected in blood, a finding suggesting that blood repertoires may reflect thyroid immune responses.

Moderately to severely active disease, a Clinical Activity Score of at least 3, a NOSPECS grade of at least 4, and a duration under 3 months were present in ophthalmopathy patients. Exclusion was applied to patients with uncontrolled infections, other autoimmune diseases, pregnancy or lactation. Clinical symptoms, serum thyroxine and TRAb, thyroid ultrasound, and orbital computed tomography formed the basis for the diagnoses. PBMCs were isolated from roughly 10 ml of fresh peripheral blood by Ficoll-Paque density gradient centrifugation. Total RNA was extracted using Trizol reagent, and RNA quality was assessed on an Agilent 2100 Bioanalyzer. This clonotype has at least ten counts. Its binding antigen is unknown. Per-nucleotide qualities are absent, and no much larger clonotype sits a single base away. The germline V gene (reference sequence) provides CDR1 LGHDT and CDR2 YNNKEL. The CDR3 spans 15 residues, from the cysteine through the phenylalanine. CDR3 DNA only is kept here, 45 bases in frame from base 1. V lost 4 bases and J lost 1 base; the stretch between them is 13 bases long.

TCR beta CDR3 regions were amplified from RNA transcripts. The TCR CDR3 was subjected to a first round of RT-PCR using the HTBI primer set and the Qiagen OneStep RT-PCR kit. The libraries were constructed in a second round of multiplex PCR and then size-selected and purified. Sequencing of the libraries was done on an Illumina HiSeq2000 using paired-end 100 bp reads. The original methods were these. SOAPnuke was used to process the raw data, removing reads that contained adapters or uncalled bases, had a mean Phred below 15, or lacked an exact match to the constant primer or identifier. High-quality paired reads were merged with COPE v1.2.5, and unique nucleotide sequences were defined as clonotypes. MiTCR v1.1 was used to align the clonotypes against IMGT TRBV, TRBD and TRBJ reference segments. The analysis included only V-J combinations with a frequency above 0.0001, which together covered around 99% of the repertoires. The TCS score was defined as F50 (clonal expansion) divided by E x V (chaos), with BLOSUM62-based TCRdist calculated between CDR3 peptides within each V-J. Welch's t-statistics and random forest reduced just over 500 V-J features to roughly 13, which were used in a naive Bayes classifier (R e1071). TCRdb trimmed the raw reads at Q25, called clones with MiXCR and kept productive beta chains. One record per CDR3 amino acid sequence lists the most common genes and DNA. TCRdb's processing, not the study's, gives the V and J calls here. The sample data list 250,000 to 300,000 distinct CDR3 sequences, and less than 20% of these were observed just once. The ten largest account for about 35% of the sample.

The sequencing input was blood. This sequence originates from a middle-aged man with Graves' ophthalmopathy. Rearrangement joined TRBV3-1 to TRBJ2-5; the D region possibly corresponds to TRBD2 (6 bases align). DNA sequence: TGTGCCAGCAGCCCCCCGGGAGATGTCCAAGAGACCCAGTACTTC. Translated, it reads CASSPPGDVQETQYF.